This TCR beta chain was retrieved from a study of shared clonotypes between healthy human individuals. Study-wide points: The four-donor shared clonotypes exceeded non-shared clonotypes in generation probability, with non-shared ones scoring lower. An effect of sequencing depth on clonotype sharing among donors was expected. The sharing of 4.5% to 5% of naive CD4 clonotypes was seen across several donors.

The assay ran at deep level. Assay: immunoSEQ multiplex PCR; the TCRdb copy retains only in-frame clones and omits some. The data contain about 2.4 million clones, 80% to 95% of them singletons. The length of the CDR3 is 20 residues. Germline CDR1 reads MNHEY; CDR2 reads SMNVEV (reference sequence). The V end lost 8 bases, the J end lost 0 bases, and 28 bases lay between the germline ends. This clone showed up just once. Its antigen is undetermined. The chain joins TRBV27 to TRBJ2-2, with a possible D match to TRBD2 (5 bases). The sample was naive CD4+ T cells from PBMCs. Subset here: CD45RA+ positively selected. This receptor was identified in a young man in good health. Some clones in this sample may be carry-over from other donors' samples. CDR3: CASHGYRGREIRPNTGELFF. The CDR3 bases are TGTGCCAGCCACGGATATCGGGGAAGGGAGATCCGTCCGAACACCGGGGAGCTGTTTTTT.